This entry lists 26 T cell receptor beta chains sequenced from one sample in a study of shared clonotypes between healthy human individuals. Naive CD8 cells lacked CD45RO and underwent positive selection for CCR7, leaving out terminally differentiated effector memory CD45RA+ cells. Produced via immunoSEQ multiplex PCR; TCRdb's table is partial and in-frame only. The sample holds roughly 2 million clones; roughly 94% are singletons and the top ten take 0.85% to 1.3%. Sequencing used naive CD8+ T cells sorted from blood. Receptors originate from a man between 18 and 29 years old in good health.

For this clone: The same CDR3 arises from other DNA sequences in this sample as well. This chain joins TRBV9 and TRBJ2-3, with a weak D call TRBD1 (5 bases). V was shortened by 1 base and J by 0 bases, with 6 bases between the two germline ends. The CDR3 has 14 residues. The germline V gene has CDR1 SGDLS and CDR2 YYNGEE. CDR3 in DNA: TGTGCCAGCAGCGTACAGGGAAGCACAGATACGCAGTATTTT. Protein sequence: CASSVQGSTDTQYF.

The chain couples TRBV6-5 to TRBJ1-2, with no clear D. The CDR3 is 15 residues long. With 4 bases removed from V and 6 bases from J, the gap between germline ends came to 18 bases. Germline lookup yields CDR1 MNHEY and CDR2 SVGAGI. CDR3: CASSSRRTSRDGYTF. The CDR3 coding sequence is TGTGCCAGCAGTTCCCGACGGACCAGCCGGGATGGCTACACCTTC.

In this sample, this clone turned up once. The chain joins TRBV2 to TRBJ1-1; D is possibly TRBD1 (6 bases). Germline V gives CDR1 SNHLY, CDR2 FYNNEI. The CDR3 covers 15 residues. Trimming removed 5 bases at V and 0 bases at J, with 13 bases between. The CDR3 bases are TGTGCCAGCAGTCTCCAACAGGGCTTGAACACTGAAGCTTTCTTT. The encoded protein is CASSLQQGLNTEAFF.

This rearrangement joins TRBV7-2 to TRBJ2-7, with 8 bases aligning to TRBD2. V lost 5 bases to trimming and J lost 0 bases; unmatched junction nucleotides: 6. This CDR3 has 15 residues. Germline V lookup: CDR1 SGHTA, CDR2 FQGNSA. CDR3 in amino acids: CASSQLAESSYEQYF. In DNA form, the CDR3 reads TGTGCCAGCAGCCAACTAGCGGAAAGCTCCTACGAGCAGTACTTC.

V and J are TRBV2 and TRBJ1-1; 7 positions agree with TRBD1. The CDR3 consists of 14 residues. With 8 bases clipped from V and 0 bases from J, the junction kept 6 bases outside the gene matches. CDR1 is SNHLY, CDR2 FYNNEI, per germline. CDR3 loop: CASCTTGMNTEAFF. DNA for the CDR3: TGTGCCAGCTGTACGACAGGGATGAACACTGAAGCTTTCTTT. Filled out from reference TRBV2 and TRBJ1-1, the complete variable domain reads EPEVTQTPSHQVTQMGQEVILRCVPISNHLYFYWYRQILGQKVEFLVSFYNNEISEKSEIFDDQFSVERPDGSNFTLKIRSTKLEDSAMYFCASCTTGMNTEAFFGQGTRLTVV.

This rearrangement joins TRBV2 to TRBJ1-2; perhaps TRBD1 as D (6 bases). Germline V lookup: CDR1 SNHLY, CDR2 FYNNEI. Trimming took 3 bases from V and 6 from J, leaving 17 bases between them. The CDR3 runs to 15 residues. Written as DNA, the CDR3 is TGTGCCAGCAGTGATTATTATGGGGGCGGGGATGGCTACACCTTC. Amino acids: CASSDYYGGGDGYTF.

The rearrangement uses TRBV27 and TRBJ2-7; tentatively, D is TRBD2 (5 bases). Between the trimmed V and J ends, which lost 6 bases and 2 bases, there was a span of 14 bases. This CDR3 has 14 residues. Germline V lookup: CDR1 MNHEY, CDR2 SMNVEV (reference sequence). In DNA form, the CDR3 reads TGTGCCAGCAGCCCGGACTCGCGTCCCTACGAGCAGTACTTC. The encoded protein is CASSPDSRPYEQYF.

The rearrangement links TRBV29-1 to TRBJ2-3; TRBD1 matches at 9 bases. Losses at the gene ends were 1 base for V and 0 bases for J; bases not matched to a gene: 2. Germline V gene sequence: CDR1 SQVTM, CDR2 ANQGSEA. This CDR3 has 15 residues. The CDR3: CSVEGQGGSTDTQYF. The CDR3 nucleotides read TGCAGCGTTGAAGGACAGGGGGGCAGCACAGATACGCAGTATTTT.

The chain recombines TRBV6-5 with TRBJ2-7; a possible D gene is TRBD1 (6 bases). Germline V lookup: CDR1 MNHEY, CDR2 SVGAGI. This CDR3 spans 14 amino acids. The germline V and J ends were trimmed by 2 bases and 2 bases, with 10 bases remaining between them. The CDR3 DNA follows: TGTGCCAGCAGTTACAGGGGGTGGGCCTACGAGCAGTACTTC. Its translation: CASSYRGWAYEQYF.

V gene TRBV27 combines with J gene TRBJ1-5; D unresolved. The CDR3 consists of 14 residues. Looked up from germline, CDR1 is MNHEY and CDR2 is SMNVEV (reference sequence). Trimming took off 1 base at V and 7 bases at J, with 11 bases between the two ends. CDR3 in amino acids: CASSLYSPGQPQHF. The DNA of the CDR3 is TGTGCCAGCAGTTTATACAGTCCGGGGCAGCCCCAGCATTTT.

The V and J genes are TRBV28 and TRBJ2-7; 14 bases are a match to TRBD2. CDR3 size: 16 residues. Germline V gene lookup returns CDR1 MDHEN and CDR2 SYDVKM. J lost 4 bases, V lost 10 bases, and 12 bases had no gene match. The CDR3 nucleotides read TGTGCCATCTCCTCTGGACTAGCGGGGGGCCAATACGAGCAGTACTTC. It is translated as CAISSGLAGGQYEQYF.

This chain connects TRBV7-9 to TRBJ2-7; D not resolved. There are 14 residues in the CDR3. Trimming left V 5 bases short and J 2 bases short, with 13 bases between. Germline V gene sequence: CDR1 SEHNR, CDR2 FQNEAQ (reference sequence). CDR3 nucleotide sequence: TGTGCCAGCAGCCTTCCCCTAGACGCCTACGAGCAGTACTTC. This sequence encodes CASSLPLDAYEQYF. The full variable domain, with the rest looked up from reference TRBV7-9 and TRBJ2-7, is DTGVSQNPRHKITKRGQNVTFRCDPISEHNRLYWYRQTLGQGPEFLTYFQNEAQLEKSRLLSDRFSAERPKGSFSTLEIQRTEQGDSAMYLCASSLPLDAYEQYFGPGTRLTVT.

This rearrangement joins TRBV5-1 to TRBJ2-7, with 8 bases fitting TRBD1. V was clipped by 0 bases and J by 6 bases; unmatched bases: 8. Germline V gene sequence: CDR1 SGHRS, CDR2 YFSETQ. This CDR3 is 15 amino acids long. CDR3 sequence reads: CASSLVGTGAREQYF. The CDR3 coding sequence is TGCGCCAGCAGCTTGGTAGGGACAGGTGCGCGCGAGCAGTACTTC.

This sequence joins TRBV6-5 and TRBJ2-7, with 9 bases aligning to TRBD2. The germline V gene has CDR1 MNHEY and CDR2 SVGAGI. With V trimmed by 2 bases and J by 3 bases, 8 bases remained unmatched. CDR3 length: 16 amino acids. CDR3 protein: CASSYLAGGSFYEQYF. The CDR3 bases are TGTGCCAGCAGTTACCTCGCGGGAGGGTCCTTCTACGAGCAGTACTTC.

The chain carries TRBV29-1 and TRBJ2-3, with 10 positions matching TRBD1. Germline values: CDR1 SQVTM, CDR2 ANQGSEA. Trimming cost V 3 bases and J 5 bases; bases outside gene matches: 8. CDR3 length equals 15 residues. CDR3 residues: CSVDRDRGWEDTQYF. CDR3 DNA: TGCAGCGTTGACCGGGACAGGGGTTGGGAAGATACGCAGTATTTT.

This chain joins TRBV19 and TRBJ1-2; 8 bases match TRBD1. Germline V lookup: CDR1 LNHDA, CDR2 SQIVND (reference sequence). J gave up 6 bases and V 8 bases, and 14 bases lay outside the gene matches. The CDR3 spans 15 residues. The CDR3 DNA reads TGTGCCAGTCAGATGTTTGTGACAGGGGTGGATGGCTACACCTTC. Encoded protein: CASQMFVTGVDGYTF.

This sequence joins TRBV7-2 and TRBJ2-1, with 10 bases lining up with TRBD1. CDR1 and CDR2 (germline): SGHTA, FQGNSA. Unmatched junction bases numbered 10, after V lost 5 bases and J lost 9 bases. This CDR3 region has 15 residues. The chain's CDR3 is CASSMGQGTRIEQFF. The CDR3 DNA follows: TGTGCCAGCAGCATGGGACAGGGGACTCGGATTGAGCAGTTCTTC.

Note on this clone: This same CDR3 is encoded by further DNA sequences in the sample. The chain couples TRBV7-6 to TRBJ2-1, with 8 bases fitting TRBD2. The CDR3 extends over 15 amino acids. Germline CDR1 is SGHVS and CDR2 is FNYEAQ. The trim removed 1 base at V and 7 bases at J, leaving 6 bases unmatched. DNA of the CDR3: TGTGCCAGCAGCTTAGGGCTAGCGGGTTGGAATGAGCAGTTCTTC. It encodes CASSLGLAGWNEQFF.

The CDR3 DNA is TGTGCCAGCAGCTTATTAGGGGAGCTGTTTTTT. Translated: CASSLLGELFF. This rearrangement joins TRBV11-2 to TRBJ2-2; D gene uncertain. The CDR3 has 11 residues. Between the trimmed V and J ends, which lost 2 bases and 8 bases, there was a span of 3 bases. From germline, CDR1 is SGHAT and CDR2 FQNNGV.

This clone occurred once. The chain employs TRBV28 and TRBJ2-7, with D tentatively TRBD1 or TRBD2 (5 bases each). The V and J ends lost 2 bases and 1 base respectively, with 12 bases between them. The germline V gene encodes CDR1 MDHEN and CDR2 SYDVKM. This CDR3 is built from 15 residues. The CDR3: CASSLIGTASYEQYF. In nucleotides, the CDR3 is TGTGCCAGCAGTTTAATAGGGACGGCTTCCTACGAGCAGTACTTC.

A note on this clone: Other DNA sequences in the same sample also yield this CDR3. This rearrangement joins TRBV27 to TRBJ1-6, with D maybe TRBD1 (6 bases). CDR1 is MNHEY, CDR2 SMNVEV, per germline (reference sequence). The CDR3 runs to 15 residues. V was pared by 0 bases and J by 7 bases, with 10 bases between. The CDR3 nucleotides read TGTGCCAGCAGTTTATCGGCAGGGGCGAATTCACCCCTCCACTTT. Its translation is CASSLSAGANSPLHF.

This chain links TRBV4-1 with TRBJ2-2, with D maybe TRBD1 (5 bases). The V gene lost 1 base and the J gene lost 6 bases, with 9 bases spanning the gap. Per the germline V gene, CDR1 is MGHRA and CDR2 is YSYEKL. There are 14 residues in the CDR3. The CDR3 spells CASSQVPGPGELFF. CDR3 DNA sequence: TGCGCCAGCAGCCAAGTTCCAGGGCCCGGGGAGCTGTTTTTT.

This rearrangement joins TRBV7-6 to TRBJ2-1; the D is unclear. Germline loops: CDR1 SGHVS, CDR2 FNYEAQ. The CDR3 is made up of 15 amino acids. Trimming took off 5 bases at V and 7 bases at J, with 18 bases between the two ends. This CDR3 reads CASSRGMSPGNEQFF. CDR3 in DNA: TGTGCCAGCAGCCGCGGTATGAGCCCCGGGAATGAGCAGTTCTTC.

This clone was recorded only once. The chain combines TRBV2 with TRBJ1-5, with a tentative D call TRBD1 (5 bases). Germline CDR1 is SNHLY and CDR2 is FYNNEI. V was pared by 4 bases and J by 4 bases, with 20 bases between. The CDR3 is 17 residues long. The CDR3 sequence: CASSVSVGGGGNQPQHF. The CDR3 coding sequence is TGTGCCAGCAGTGTATCGGTCGGGGGAGGTGGGAATCAGCCCCAGCATTTT.

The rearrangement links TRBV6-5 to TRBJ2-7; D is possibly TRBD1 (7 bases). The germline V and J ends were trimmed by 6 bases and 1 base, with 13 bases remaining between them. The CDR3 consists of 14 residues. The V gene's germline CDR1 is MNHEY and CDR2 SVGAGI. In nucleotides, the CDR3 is TGTGCCAGCAGCCCCAGGGGGGAATCCTACGAGCAGTACTTC. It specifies CASSPRGESYEQYF.

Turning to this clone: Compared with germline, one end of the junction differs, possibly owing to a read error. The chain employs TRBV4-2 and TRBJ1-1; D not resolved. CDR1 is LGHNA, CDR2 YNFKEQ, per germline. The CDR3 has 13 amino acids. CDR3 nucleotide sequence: TGTGTCAGCAGCCAAGAAGGGCAGACTGAAGCTTTCTTT. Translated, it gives CVSSQEGQTEAFF.